This T cell receptor (beta chain) came from a study of Ad26.COV2.S vaccination and SARS-CoV-2 variants. Note on this clone: Other DNA sequences in the same sample also yield this CDR3.

The CDR3 runs to 11 residues. V lost 6 bases to trimming and J lost 4 bases, with 10 bases between them. In germline, CDR1 is DFQATT, CDR2 SNEGSKA (reference sequence). The assay was immunoSEQ multiplex PCR, and TCRdb's table has in-frame clones only and misses some. The sample yields around 270,000 clones, around 90% seen once. Regarding treatment: some 19 received Ad26.COV2.S at low or high dose, single or two shots; several received placebo; per-sample allocation not given. Collection of samples fell on day 63 after the first vaccine or placebo injection. This TCR derives from a person aged 18-65 years who received the Ad26.COV2.S COVID-19 vaccine or a placebo. The chain is built from TRBV20-1 and TRBJ2-7; D is unclear. This sample comprised peripheral blood, obtained in a trial of Ad26.COV2.S vaccine versus placebo. The DNA for the CDR3 is TGCAGTGCAACGGGCCCATACGAGCAGTACGTC. It translates to CSATGPYEQYV.